One and the same sample provided the 11 T cell receptor beta chains below, sequenced in a study of cytomegalovirus exposure and HLA in healthy donors. Amplification used 60 Vbeta primers and 13 Jbeta primers. Method: immunoSEQ multiplex PCR; TCRdb's copy keeps in-frame clones and lacks some. Among about 77,000 clones listed, around 81% were seen once. Sequencing was carried out using PBMCs. These receptors all come from a man aged 35 to 55 in good health and CMV-seronegative.

This clone has only a few counts. This chain connects TRBV5-4 to TRBJ1-2; 8 bases fit TRBD1. The CDR3 is made up of 15 amino acids. CDR1 is SGHNT and CDR2 is YYREEE in the germline V gene (reference sequence). V trimming: 5 bases; J trimming: 4 bases; junction bases outside the gene matches: 10. The CDR3 region has the DNA TGTGCCAGCAGAGGGCCGGGACAGGATATCTATGGCTACACCTTC. Amino acids: CASRGPGQDIYGYTF.

The chain couples TRBV10-1 to TRBJ2-7; 8 nucleotides agree with TRBD1. Germline trimming cut 3 bases from V and 1 base from J; bases unmatched to any gene: 5. Germline-derived CDR1 and CDR2 are WNHNN and SYGVQD (reference sequence). The CDR3 is 15 residues long. CDR3 residues: CASSEPGQGSYEQYF. CDR3 DNA: TGCGCCAGCAGTGAACCAGGACAGGGTTCCTACGAGCAGTACTTC.

The chain combines TRBV28 with TRBJ1-1, with D perhaps TRBD1 (6 bases). This CDR3 contains 15 residues. Germline loops: CDR1 MDHEN, CDR2 SYDVKM. The V gene lost 3 bases and the J gene lost 1 base, with 12 bases spanning the gap. The CDR3 region has the DNA TGTGCCAGCAGTTTCACCCTAGGGGGGAACACTGAAGCTTTCTTT. It codes for CASSFTLGGNTEAFF.

This sequence joins TRBV6-4 and TRBJ2-7, with 16 positions matching TRBD2. The germline CDR1 and CDR2 sequences are MRHNA and SNTAGT. The CDR3 is made up of 16 amino acids. J gave up 1 base and V 10 bases, and 7 bases lay outside the gene matches. The CDR3 here is CAMGLAGGRLSYEQYF. As DNA, the CDR3 is TGTGCCATGGGACTAGCGGGAGGGCGATTATCCTACGAGCAGTACTTC.

This rearrangement joins TRBV28 to TRBJ2-7; 8 positions match TRBD1. With V trimmed by 3 bases and J by 4 bases, 8 bases remained unmatched. The CDR3 length is 15 residues. Germline assignment: CDR1 MDHEN and CDR2 SYDVKM. The CDR3 sequence is CASSFLDRAKYEQYF. In DNA form, the CDR3 reads TGTGCCAGCAGTTTCCTGGACAGGGCCAAATACGAGCAGTACTTC.

The chain couples TRBV5-1 to TRBJ2-2; 8 bases are shared with TRBD1. The CDR3 runs to 15 residues. Trimming cost V 4 bases and J 4 bases; bases outside gene matches: 6. Germline V gives CDR1 SGHRS, CDR2 YFSETQ. CDR3 in amino acids: CASSGTGTGTGELFF. CDR3 bases: TGCGCCAGCAGCGGCACCGGGACAGGCACCGGGGAGCTGTTTTTT. The full variable domain, its missing parts supplied by reference TRBV5-1 and TRBJ2-2, is KAGVTQTPRYLIKTRGQQVTLSCSPISGHRSVSWYQQTPGQGLQFLFEYFSETQRNKGNFPGRFSGRQFSNSRSEMNVSTLELGDSALYLCASSGTGTGTGELFFGEGSRLTVL.

This clone was counted once. V usage is TRBV28 and J usage is TRBJ2-5; TRBD2 agrees at 10 bases. CDR1 is MDHEN and CDR2 is SYDVKM in the germline V gene. J lost 5 bases, V lost 5 bases, and 17 bases had no gene match. This CDR3 has 18 amino acids. CDR3: CASSIRLLAGDVKETQYF. The CDR3 coding sequence is TGTGCCAGCAGTATACGTCTTCTAGCGGGAGATGTCAAGGAGACCCAGTACTTC.

The CDR3: CASSEAIGGGQGYGYTF. The CDR3 bases are TGTGCCAGCAGTGAAGCCATTGGAGGGGGACAGGGCTATGGCTACACCTTC. The rearrangement uses TRBV6-1 and TRBJ1-2, with TRBD1 identical over 9 bases. This CDR3 is 17 amino acids long. Germline assignment: CDR1 MNHNS and CDR2 SASEGT. Trimming took 0 bases from V and 4 from J; bases not matched to a gene: 9.

The rearrangement links TRBV5-1 to TRBJ1-4; TRBD1 aligns across 9 bases. The CDR3 has 14 amino acids. With V trimmed by 4 bases and J by 12 bases, 10 bases remained unmatched. Germline V lookup: CDR1 SGHRS, CDR2 YFSETQ. DNA for the CDR3: TGCGCCAGCAGCATAGGGACAGGGAGCGACGAACTGTTTTTT. Translated, it gives CASSIGTGSDELFF.

The chain joins TRBV11-1 to TRBJ2-5; weak D call: TRBD2 (6 bases). The CDR3 length is 13 residues. Germline V gives CDR1 SGHAT, CDR2 FQDESV (reference sequence). Trimming shortened V by 4 bases and J by 10 bases, and 16 bases separated the two germline ends. The CDR3 nucleotides are TGTGCCAGCAGCTCTCGGGACGGCGGGGACCAGTACTTC. Its protein is CASSSRDGGDQYF.

This chain connects TRBV7-6 to TRBJ2-3; TRBD2 matches 14 bases. Germline V gives CDR1 SGHVS, CDR2 FNYEAQ. This CDR3 has 16 residues. After removal of 0 bases from V and 5 bases from J, the junction contained 1 base not matched to a gene. In DNA, the CDR3 is TGTGCCAGCAGCTTAGCGACTAGCGGGAGGGGAGATACGCAGTATTTT. Translation gives CASSLATSGRGDTQYF.